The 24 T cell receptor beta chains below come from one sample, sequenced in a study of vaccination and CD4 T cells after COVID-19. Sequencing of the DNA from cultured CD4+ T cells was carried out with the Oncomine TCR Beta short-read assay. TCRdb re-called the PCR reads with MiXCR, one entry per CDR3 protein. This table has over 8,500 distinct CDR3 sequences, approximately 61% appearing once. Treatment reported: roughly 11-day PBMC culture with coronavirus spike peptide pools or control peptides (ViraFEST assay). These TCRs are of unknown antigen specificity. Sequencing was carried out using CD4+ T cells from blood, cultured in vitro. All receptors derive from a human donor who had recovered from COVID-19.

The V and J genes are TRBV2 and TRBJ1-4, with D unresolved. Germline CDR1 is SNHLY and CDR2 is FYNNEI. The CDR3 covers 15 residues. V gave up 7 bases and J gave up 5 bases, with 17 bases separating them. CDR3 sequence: CASKASRAYNEKLFF. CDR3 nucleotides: TGTGCCAGCAAGGCATCGAGGGCCTACAATGAAAAACTGTTTTTT.

The CDR3 sequence: CASSFSGTGPNEQYF. The CDR3 DNA sequence: TGTGCCAGCAGCTTCTCCGGGACAGGGCCTAACGAGCAGTACTTC. This chain joins TRBV11-3 and TRBJ2-7; 9 positions match TRBD1. The V gene's germline CDR1 is SGHNT and CDR2 YENEEA. With V trimmed by 3 bases and J by 5 bases, 8 bases remained unmatched. CDR3 size: 15 residues. Variable domain in full (rest from reference TRBV11-3 and TRBJ2-7): EAGVVQSPRYKIIEKKQPVAFWCNPISGHNTLYWYLQNLGQGPELLIRYENEEAVDDSQLPKDRFSAERLKGVDSTLKIQPAELGDSAVYLCASSFSGTGPNEQYFGPGTRLTVT.

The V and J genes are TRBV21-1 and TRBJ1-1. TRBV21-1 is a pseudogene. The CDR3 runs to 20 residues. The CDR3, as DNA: TGTGCCAGCAGCACGGCCCTCCTGAAGCATTCGGTGGACCCGAACACTGAAGCTTTCTTT. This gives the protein CASSTALLKHSVDPNTEAFF.

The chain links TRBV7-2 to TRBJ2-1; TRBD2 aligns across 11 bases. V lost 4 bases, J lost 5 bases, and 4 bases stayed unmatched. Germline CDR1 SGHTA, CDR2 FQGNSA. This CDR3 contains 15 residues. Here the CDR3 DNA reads TGTGCCAGCAGCTCGGGACTAGCGGTTAACAATGAGCAGTTCTTC. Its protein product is CASSSGLAVNNEQFF.

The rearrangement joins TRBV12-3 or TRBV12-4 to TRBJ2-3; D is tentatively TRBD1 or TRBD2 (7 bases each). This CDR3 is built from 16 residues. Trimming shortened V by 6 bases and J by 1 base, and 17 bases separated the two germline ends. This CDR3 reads CASSPGGRARTDTQYF. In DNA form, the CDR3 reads TGTGCCAGCAGCCCAGGGGGGAGGGCACGCACAGATACGCAGTATTTT.

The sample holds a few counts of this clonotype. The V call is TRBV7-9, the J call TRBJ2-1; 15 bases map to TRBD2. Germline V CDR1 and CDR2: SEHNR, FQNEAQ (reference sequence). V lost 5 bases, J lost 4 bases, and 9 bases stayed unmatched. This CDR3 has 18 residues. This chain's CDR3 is CASSTWTSGGALYNEQFF. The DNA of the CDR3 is TGTGCCAGCAGCACCTGGACTAGCGGGGGGGCCTTGTACAATGAGCAGTTCTTC.

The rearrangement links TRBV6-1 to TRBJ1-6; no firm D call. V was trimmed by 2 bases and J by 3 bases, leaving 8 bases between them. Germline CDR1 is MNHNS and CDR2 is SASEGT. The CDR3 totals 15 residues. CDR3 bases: TGTGCCAGCAGTGAATCTCGGGGCTATAATTCACCCCTCCACTTT. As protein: CASSESRGYNSPLHF.

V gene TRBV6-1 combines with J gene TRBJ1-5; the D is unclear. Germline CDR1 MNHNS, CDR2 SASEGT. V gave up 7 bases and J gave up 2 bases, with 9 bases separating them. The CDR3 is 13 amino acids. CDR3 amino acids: CASMIGGNQPQHF. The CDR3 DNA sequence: TGTGCCAGCATGATTGGGGGCAATCAGCCCCAGCATTTT.

The CDR3 DNA follows: TGTGCCAGCAGCTTCGACGAGAATTCACCCCTCCACTTT. Its protein is CASSFDENSPLHF. The chain employs TRBV11-3 and TRBJ1-6; D remains ambiguous. CDR1 is SGHNT, CDR2 YENEEA, per germline. V dropped 3 bases and J dropped 7 bases, with 7 bases sitting between them. The CDR3 totals 13 residues.

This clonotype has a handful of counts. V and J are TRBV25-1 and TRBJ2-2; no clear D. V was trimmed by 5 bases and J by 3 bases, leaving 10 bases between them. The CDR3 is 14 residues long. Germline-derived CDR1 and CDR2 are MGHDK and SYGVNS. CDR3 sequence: CASSPPADTGELFF. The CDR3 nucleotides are TGTGCCAGCAGTCCCCCGGCGGACACCGGGGAGCTGTTTTTT.

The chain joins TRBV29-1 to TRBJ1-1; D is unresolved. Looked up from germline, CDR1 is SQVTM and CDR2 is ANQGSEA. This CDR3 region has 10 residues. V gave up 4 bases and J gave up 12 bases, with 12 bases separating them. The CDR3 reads CSVGGWETFF. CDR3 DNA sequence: TGCAGCGTTGGGGGATGGGAAACTTTCTTT.

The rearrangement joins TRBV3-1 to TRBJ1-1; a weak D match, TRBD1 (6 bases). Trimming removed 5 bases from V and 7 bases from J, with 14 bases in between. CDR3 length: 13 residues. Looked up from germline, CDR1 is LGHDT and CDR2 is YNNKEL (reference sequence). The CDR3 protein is CASSKRGNGEAFF. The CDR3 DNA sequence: TGTGCCAGCAGCAAAAGGGGGAACGGTGAAGCTTTCTTT.

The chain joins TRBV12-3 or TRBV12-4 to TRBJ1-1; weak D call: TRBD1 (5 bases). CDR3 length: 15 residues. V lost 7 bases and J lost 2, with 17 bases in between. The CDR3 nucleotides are TGTGCCAGCAAAGCCAGAGTGGGGCCCAACACTGAAGCTTTCTTT. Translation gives CASKARVGPNTEAFF.

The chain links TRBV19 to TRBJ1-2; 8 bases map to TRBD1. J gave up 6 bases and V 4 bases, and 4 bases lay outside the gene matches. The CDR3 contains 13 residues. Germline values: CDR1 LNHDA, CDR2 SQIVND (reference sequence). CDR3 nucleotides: TGTGCCAGTAGTAGGGACAGGTGGAATGGCTACACCTTC. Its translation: CASSRDRWNGYTF.

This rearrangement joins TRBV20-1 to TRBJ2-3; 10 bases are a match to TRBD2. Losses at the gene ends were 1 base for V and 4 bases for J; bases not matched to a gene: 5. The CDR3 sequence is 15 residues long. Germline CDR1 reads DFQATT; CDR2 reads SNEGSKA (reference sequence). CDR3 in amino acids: CSARAQRGGSDTQYF. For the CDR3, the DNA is TGCAGTGCTAGAGCCCAGCGGGGGGGGTCAGATACGCAGTATTTT.

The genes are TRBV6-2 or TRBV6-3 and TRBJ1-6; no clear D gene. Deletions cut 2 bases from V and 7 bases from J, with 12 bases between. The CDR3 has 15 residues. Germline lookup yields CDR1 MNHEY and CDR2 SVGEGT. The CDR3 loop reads CASSYETPRNSPLHF. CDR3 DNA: TGTGCCAGCAGTTACGAGACACCGAGGAATTCACCCCTCCACTTT.

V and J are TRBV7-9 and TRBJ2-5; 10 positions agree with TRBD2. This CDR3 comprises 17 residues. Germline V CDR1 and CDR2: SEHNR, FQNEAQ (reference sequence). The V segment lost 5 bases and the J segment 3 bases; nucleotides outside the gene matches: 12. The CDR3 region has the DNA TGTGCCAGCAGCCCCATTAGCGGGGGGAAATTCAAAGAGACCCAGTACTTC. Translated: CASSPISGGKFKETQYF.

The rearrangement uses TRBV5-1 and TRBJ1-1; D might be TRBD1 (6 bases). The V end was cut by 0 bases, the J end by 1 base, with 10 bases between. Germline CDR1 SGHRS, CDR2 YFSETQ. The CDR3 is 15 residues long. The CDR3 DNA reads TGCGCCAGCAGCTTGGTCGACAGGCGGAACACTGAAGCTTTCTTT. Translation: CASSLVDRRNTEAFF.

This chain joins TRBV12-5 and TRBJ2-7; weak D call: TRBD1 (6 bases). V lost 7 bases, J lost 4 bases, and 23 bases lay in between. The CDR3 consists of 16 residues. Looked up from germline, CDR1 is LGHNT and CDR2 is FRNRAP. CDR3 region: CASALSTSLRGYEQYF. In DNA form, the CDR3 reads TGTGCTAGTGCCCTTTCGACCTCCCTTAGGGGGTACGAGCAGTACTTC.

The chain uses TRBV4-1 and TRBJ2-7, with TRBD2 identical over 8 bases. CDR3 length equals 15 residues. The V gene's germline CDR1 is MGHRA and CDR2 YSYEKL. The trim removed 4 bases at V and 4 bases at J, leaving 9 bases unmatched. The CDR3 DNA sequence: TGCGCCAGCAGCCCCCGTGGCGGGGGGTTATACGAGCAGTACTTC. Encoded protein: CASSPRGGGLYEQYF.

CDR3 DNA sequence: TGTGCCTGGATGAAGGGGCCGGGAAACACCATATATTTT. Protein: CAWMKGPGNTIYF. The V and J genes are TRBV30 and TRBJ1-3; D perhaps matches TRBD1 (5 bases). The V gene's germline CDR1 is GTSNPN and CDR2 SVGIG (reference sequence). CDR3 length equals 13 residues. V was shortened by 4 bases and J by 4 bases, with 11 bases between the two germline ends.

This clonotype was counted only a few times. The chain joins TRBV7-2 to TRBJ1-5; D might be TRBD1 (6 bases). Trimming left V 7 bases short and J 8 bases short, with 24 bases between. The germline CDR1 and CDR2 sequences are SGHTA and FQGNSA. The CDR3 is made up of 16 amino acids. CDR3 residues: CASTIHDGMGDKPQHF. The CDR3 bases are TGTGCCAGCACCATCCATGATGGTATGGGGGACAAGCCCCAGCATTTT.

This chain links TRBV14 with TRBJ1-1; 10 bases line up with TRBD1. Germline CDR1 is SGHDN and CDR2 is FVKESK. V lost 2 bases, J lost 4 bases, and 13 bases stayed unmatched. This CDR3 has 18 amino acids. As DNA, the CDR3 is TGTGCCAGCAGCCAACGATTGGGAGCTGGGACAGGGGCCACTGAAGCTTTCTTT. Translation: CASSQRLGAGTGATEAFF.

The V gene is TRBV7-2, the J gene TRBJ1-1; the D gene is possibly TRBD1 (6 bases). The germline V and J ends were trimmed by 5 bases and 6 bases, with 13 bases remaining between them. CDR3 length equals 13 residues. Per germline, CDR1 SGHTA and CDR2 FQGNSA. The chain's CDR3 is CASSPTGRAEAFF. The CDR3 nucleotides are TGTGCCAGCAGCCCTACAGGGCGGGCTGAAGCTTTCTTT.